Reported below is one T cell receptor beta chain. This clonotype was seen repeatedly, ten times or more. Its antigen is unknown. One end of the junction is discordant with germline, which a read error may explain. This specimen comes from a study of neurological immune-mediated disorders (dated by TCRdb to between 2019 and 2020). Study-wide context: Peripheral blood TCR-beta repertoires from patients with HTLV-I-associated myelopathy (HAM/TSP), patients with multiple sclerosis, and healthy controls were compared in the study using UMI-based sequencing. The 100 to 110 TCR-beta libraries covered PBMC samples along with longitudinal samples, technical triplicates, and paired sorted CD4+ and CD8+ T-cell subsets. The cohort included about 70 subjects: some 14 with HAM/TSP, about 34 with multiple sclerosis, and 20 or so healthy controls.

Results the study describes overall, beyond this receptor: The highest TCR clonal expansion was observed in HAM/TSP patients, whereas the lowest was observed in MS patients, even when compared with healthy controls. Expanded clones from different subjects shared no identical CDR3 amino acid sequences, which suggests that TCR-beta repertoires were private in all groups.

Healthy controls were blood bank volunteers in Maryland, USA. Libraries from unsorted PBMCs were made from 2 million PBMCs kept in RNAlater at -80 degrees C until RNA extraction. Peripheral blood underwent Ficoll-Hypaque density gradient centrifugation to isolate PBMCs, which were then cryopreserved in liquid nitrogen. To synthesize cDNA, template-switch 5'RACE was performed with a primer carrying a 10-nucleotide random unique molecular identifier so that each TCR transcript was tagged. Over 180 million TCR-beta sequences, covering 15-18 subjects, were produced in each sequencing run. Total RNA was extracted with the RNeasy kit. TCR-beta VDJ regions were amplified with primers for the TCR constant region and the 5'RACE anchor, using the KAPA Real-time Library Amplification kit. Sample indexes and Illumina adaptors were added in a first PCR, after which library yield was increased in a second PCR. After Ampure bead purification, the roughly 650 bp TCR product was size-selected on a 2% E-gel SizeSelection system. Library quality was checked on a Bioanalyzer, concentration was measured with Qubit, and libraries were quantified with the Kapa Library Quantification kit before pooling. An Illumina HiSeq 2500 was used to sequence the libraries paired-end at 2 x 150 bp. To increase sequence diversity, roughly 23-30% phiX was spiked into each library pool. The paper's data handling went like this. The UMI-based MiGEC pipeline processed quality-filtered reads and removed over 80% of raw TCR sequences during error correction. IMGT germline references were used for alignment of VDJ genes, and clonotypes were defined by a unique CDR3 amino acid sequence together with V-J genes. Clonal expansion, Shannon diversity and CDR3 relatedness were evaluated with VDJtools (CalcPairwiseDistances, ClusterSamples), while phylogenetic trees were built in CLCbio workbench. A clone was classed as expanded if it had 8 or more unique UMIs, a cutoff based on coefficient-of-variation modelling across technical triplicates. In TCRdb, the public reads were trimmed at Q25 with fastp and aligned with MiXCR, with productive beta chains retained. CDR3 protein duplicates are merged, each entry listing the most common genes and DNA. The V and J calls here are based on TCRdb, not the publication. This sample gives some 16,000 distinct CDR3 sequences in total; 20% to 25% of them show up just once. 20% to 25% of the sample is in the top ten clones.

This clonotype originated in a man aged 50-60 years in good health. Sequenced: PBMCs.

This receptor carries the CDR3 CSAGETSGRIQYF. The nucleotides read TGCAGTGCTGGAGAGACTAGCGGGAGGATACAGTACTTC. This chain is built from TRBV20-1 and TRBJ2-7, and 13 junctional nucleotides match TRBD2. For CDR1 and CDR2, the germline V gene (reference sequence) lists DFQATT and SNEGSKA. The CDR3 runs 13 amino acids, cysteine and phenylalanine included. Only CDR3 DNA remains: 39 bases, in frame from the first base.